What follows describes a single T cell receptor (beta chain). Antigen: not known. Sequencing was performed with immunoSEQ multiplex PCR; in TCRdb, only in-frame clones are kept and a portion is missing. The table lists more than 2,000,000 clones, 85% to 95% of them singletons, with around 0.14% in the top ten. This CDR3 is 14 amino acids long. CDR1 is SGHNT, CDR2 YYREEE, per germline (reference sequence). The V and J ends lost 2 bases and 5 bases respectively, with 12 bases between them. This sample stems from a study of shared clonotypes between healthy human individuals. General study findings and limits: On the whole, naive subsets had larger estimated richness than memory subsets had.

The receptor's source is a man between 18 and 29 years old in good health. Sequenced input: naive CD4+ T cells sorted from blood. Subset of the sample: CD45RA+ positively selected. V is TRBV5-4 and J is TRBJ2-3, with a possible D match to TRBD1 (5 bases). The CDR3 coding sequence is TGTGCCAGCAGCTTTACAGGATCGGAAGATACGCAGTATTTT. Its protein is CASSFTGSEDTQYF. The whole variable domain, remainder taken from reference TRBV5-4 and TRBJ2-3, is ETGVTQSPTHLIKTRGQQVTLRCSSQSGHNTVSWYQQALGQGPQFIFQYYREEENGRGNFPPRFSGLQFPNYSSELNVNALELDDSALYLCASSFTGSEDTQYFGPGTRLTVL.